This TCR beta chain was observed in a study of cytomegalovirus exposure and HLA in healthy donors. The ends lost 5 bases at V and 5 bases at J; junction bases unmatched: 2. The CDR3 spans 13 residues. Germline V gene data show CDR1 as MGHDK and CDR2 as SYGVNS. Repertoires were generated with immunoSEQ multiplex PCR, while TCRdb's copy carries only in-frame clones and drops some. The repertoire holds 250,000 to 350,000 clones, with about nine tenths as singletons. The TCR sequence derives from a woman aged 25 to 45 in good health and CMV-seropositive. The sequencing input was PBMCs. The chain joins TRBV25-1 to TRBJ2-5; 10 bases are a match to TRBD2. CDR3 in DNA: TGTGCCAGCAGTAGCGGGGGGGTCGAGACCCAGTACTTC. This translates into CASSSGGVETQYF. Supplemented by reference TRBV25-1 and TRBJ2-5, the full variable domain reads EADIYQTPRYLVIGTGKKITLECSQTMGHDKMYWYQQDPGMELHLIHYSYGVNSTEKGDLSSESTVSRIRTEHFPLTLESARPSHTSQYLCASSSGGVETQYFGPGTRLLVL.